The 31 T cell receptor beta chains below all came from one sample that was sequenced in a study of PD-1 blockade in classical Hodgkin lymphoma (dated by TCRdb to about 2020). Receptors were amplified or captured by the immunoSEQ multiplex PCR assay. TCRdb took this table from immuneACCESS and kept in-frame rearrangements with V and J called. Such tables lack part of the clones; where checked against another copy, unresolved V genes explain under half of the gap, and the rest is unexplained. A total of around 50,000 clones appear in this sample, about 75% of them only once. The ten most abundant clones make up about an eighth of the sample. Sample time point, as interpreted from the label and publication: cycle 4 day 1 (C4D1), after 6 weeks of nivolumab. Every trial patient had relapsed following autologous stem cell transplantation, and prior brentuximab vedotin exposure was what differed among cohorts A, B and C.

Source: peripheral blood mononuclear cells (PBMCs), taken before the fourth cycle of nivolumab. Receptor source: a human donor with classical Hodgkin lymphoma.

Comment on this clone: One end of the junction does not line up with germline, which may come from a read error. This chain links TRBV7-7 with TRBJ2-5, with 9 bases identical to TRBD2. Germline values: CDR1 SSHAT, CDR2 FNYEAQ (reference sequence). The CDR3 spans 15 residues. CDR3 protein: CASSSTSGGQETQYF. In DNA, the CDR3 is TGTGCTAGCAGCTCGACTAGCGGAGGGCAAGAGACCCAGTACTTC.

This clone showed up just a few times. The CDR3 nucleotides read TGTGCCAGCAGCTTAGGCGGGAGTCCGTACAATGAGCAGTTCTTC. Translating gives CASSLGGSPYNEQFF. The chain is built from TRBV13 and TRBJ2-1, with D perhaps matching TRBD2 (6 bases). The length of the CDR3 is 15 residues. Germline V CDR1 and CDR2: PRHDT, FYEKMQ (reference sequence). Deletions cut 0 bases from V and 4 bases from J, with 10 bases between.

The CDR3 loop is CASSYYNEQFF. DNA for the CDR3: TGTGCCAGCAGTTATTACAATGAGCAGTTCTTC. This sequence joins TRBV28 and TRBJ2-1; D gene ambiguous. This CDR3 comprises 11 residues. V was pared by 4 bases and J by 4 bases, with 2 bases between. Germline V gene sequence: CDR1 MDHEN, CDR2 SYDVKM.

This clone has only a few counts. The chain employs TRBV5-1 and TRBJ1-2; no firm D call. This CDR3 has 14 residues. The germline V gene encodes CDR1 SGHRS and CDR2 YFSETQ. V was cut by 0 bases and J by 0 bases, with 6 bases left in between. Here the CDR3 reads CASSLVASNYGYTF. The CDR3 DNA sequence: TGCGCCAGCAGCTTGGTAGCTTCTAACTATGGCTACACCTTC.

The rearrangement uses TRBV27 and TRBJ2-5, with D tentatively TRBD2 (6 bases). The CDR3 has 13 amino acids. Germline V gene data show CDR1 as MNHEY and CDR2 as SMNVEV (reference sequence). The germline V and J ends were trimmed by 3 bases and 5 bases, with 10 bases remaining between them. The CDR3, as DNA: TGTGCCAGCAGTTTTCTGGGAGGTGAGACCCAGTACTTC. Translation gives CASSFLGGETQYF.

This clone showed up just once. The chain recombines TRBV27 with TRBJ2-3; 9 positions match TRBD2. The germline V gene encodes CDR1 MNHEY and CDR2 SMNVEV (reference sequence). V was clipped by 3 bases and J by 5 bases; unmatched bases: 9. The CDR3 consists of 16 residues. CDR3 sequence reads: CASSFSLAGVGDTQYF. The CDR3 DNA is TGTGCCAGCAGTTTTTCGTTAGCGGGAGTGGGAGATACGCAGTATTTT.

This clone came up many times. The J gene is TRBJ2-1, the V gene TRBV6-5; D remains ambiguous. The CDR3 covers 12 residues. The germline V and J ends were trimmed by 5 bases and 4 bases, with 6 bases remaining between them. Per germline, CDR1 MNHEY and CDR2 SVGAGI. The CDR3 protein is CASSRSYNEQFF. As DNA, the CDR3 is TGTGCCAGCAGTCGCTCTTACAATGAGCAGTTCTTC.

V is TRBV6-6 and J is TRBJ2-5, with D uncertain. Judging by the DNA end, TRBJ2-7 fits better; the J call may be wrong. Per the germline V gene, CDR1 is MNHNY and CDR2 is SVGAGI (reference sequence). This CDR3 contains 13 residues. CDR3 DNA: TGTGCCAGCAGTTTGCAGAGCTCCTACGAGCAGTACTTC. It yields the protein CASSLQSSYEQYF.

The chain combines TRBV7-9 with TRBJ1-4, with a tentative D call TRBD1 (5 bases). The CDR3 has 14 residues. Deletions cut 2 bases from V and 7 bases from J, with 11 bases between. Germline CDR1 and CDR2: SEHNR and FQNEAQ (reference sequence). In nucleotides, the CDR3 is TGTGCCAGCAGCTTACCGGGACTGCGTGAAAAACTGTTTTTT. It specifies CASSLPGLREKLFF.

This clone came up a few times. V and J are TRBV6-5 and TRBJ2-1; D is possibly TRBD2 (6 bases). The germline gives CDR1 MNHEY, CDR2 SVGAGI. V gave up 0 bases and J gave up 9 bases, with 9 bases separating them. The CDR3 loop spans 13 amino acids. The chain's CDR3 is CASSYSGAGEQFF. As DNA, the CDR3 is TGTGCCAGCAGTTACTCGGGAGCGGGTGAGCAGTTCTTC.

The V gene is TRBV28, the J gene TRBJ2-4; no clear D. V gave up 1 base and J gave up 1 base, with 11 bases separating them. Germline V CDR1 and CDR2: MDHEN, SYDVKM. The CDR3 loop spans 16 amino acids. CDR3 protein: CASSLSHKRAKNIQYF. In nucleotides, the CDR3 is TGTGCCAGCAGTTTATCCCACAAGAGGGCCAAAAACATTCAGTACTTC.

The V call is TRBV29-1, the J call TRBJ1-1, with D unresolved. The germline V gene encodes CDR1 SQVTM and CDR2 ANQGSEA. The CDR3 extends over 12 amino acids. Trimming pared 3 bases from V and 3 bases from J, leaving 8 bases between. The CDR3 loop is CSVDIGYTEAFF. The CDR3 region has the DNA TGCAGCGTTGACATCGGGTACACTGAAGCTTTCTTT.

The CDR3 bases are TGTGCCAGCAGTTTATTGGGGACAGGTCGCACAGATACGCAGTATTTT. Its translation: CASSLLGTGRTDTQYF. The V call is TRBV28, the J call TRBJ2-3; 8 bases are shared with TRBD1. Germline assignment: CDR1 MDHEN and CDR2 SYDVKM. With 1 base clipped from V and 1 base from J, the junction kept 4 bases outside the gene matches. The CDR3 is 16 amino acids.

J is TRBJ1-5 and V is TRBV28, with D maybe TRBD1 (5 bases). This CDR3 is 18 amino acids long. Germline V gene sequence: CDR1 MDHEN, CDR2 SYDVKM. Trimming took off 5 bases at V and 6 bases at J, with 26 bases between the two ends. CDR3 amino acids: CASSPRGGVKGLGQPQHF. The DNA of the CDR3 is TGTGCCAGCAGTCCAAGGGGAGGGGTTAAGGGGTTAGGTCAGCCCCAGCATTTT.

This chain connects TRBV11-2 to TRBJ2-2; D remains ambiguous. Germline V lookup: CDR1 SGHAT, CDR2 FQNNGV. The CDR3 contains 16 residues. The V and J ends lost 2 bases and 0 bases respectively, with 10 bases between them. CDR3 sequence (DNA): TGTGCCAGCAGCTTACACGTCCCACCGAACACCGGGGAGCTGTTTTTT. Protein sequence: CASSLHVPPNTGELFF.

The V call is TRBV18, the J call TRBJ1-2; TRBD1 might be the D (5 bases). The CDR3 is made up of 13 amino acids. V was cut by 2 bases and J by 4 bases, with 8 bases left in between. Germline lookup yields CDR1 KGHSH and CDR2 LQKENI. The CDR3, as DNA: TGTGCCAGCTCACCAGAAGACAGCTATGGCTACACCTTC. Translated, it gives CASSPEDSYGYTF.

The rearrangement links TRBV28 to TRBJ2-7; 12 bases align to TRBD1. Germline-derived CDR1 and CDR2 are MDHEN and SYDVKM. CDR3 size: 15 residues. Germline trimming cut 6 bases from V and 4 bases from J; bases unmatched to any gene: 7. The CDR3 region is CASSSGQGARYEQYF. In DNA, the CDR3 is TGTGCCAGCAGCTCGGGACAGGGGGCGAGGTACGAGCAGTACTTC. The entire variable domain, with the rest obtained from reference TRBV28 and TRBJ2-7, is as follows: DVKVTQSSRYLVKRTGEKVFLECVQDMDHENMFWYRQDPGLGLRLIYFSYDVKMKEKGDIPEGYSVSREKKERFSLILESASTNQTSMYLCASSSGQGARYEQYFGPGTRLTVT.

This chain joins TRBV27 and TRBJ2-7, with 10 bases lining up with TRBD1. The ends lost 7 bases at V and 4 bases at J; junction bases unmatched: 7. This CDR3 is 14 amino acids long. CDR1 MNHEY and CDR2 SMNVEV come from the germline V gene (reference sequence). CDR3 amino acids: CASTRDRGHYEQYF. The DNA for the CDR3 is TGTGCCAGCACCCGAGACAGGGGGCATTACGAGCAGTACTTC.

The chain carries TRBV7-9 and TRBJ2-5; 7 nucleotides agree with TRBD2. V lost 2 bases to trimming and J lost 1 base; unmatched junction nucleotides: 4. Germline assignment: CDR1 SEHNR and CDR2 FQNEAQ (reference sequence). The CDR3 loop spans 15 amino acids. The CDR3 reads CASSLLLAVQETQYF. CDR3 DNA: TGTGCCAGCAGCTTACTCCTAGCGGTCCAAGAGACCCAGTACTTC.

The rearrangement joins TRBV5-1 to TRBJ2-3, with 10 bases identical to TRBD1. The CDR3 is 21 residues long. Trimming at V came to 2 bases and at J to 0 bases, leaving 18 bases not matched to a gene. Germline V gene sequence: CDR1 SGHRS, CDR2 YFSETQ. Here the CDR3 DNA reads TGCGCCAGCAGCTTTCGAACGACAGGGGGCGATCTGAGGAGAAGCACAGATACGCAGTATTTT. It specifies CASSFRTTGGDLRRSTDTQYF.

The V and J genes are TRBV20-1 and TRBJ2-2; D gene uncertain. Germline V CDR1 and CDR2: DFQATT, SNEGSKA (reference sequence). The CDR3 totals 11 residues. V shed 6 bases and J shed 3 bases, with 5 bases lying between them. CDR3 DNA sequence: TGCAGTGCGCCGTACACCGGGGAGCTGTTTTTT. Translating it yields CSAPYTGELFF.

The chain carries TRBV27 and TRBJ2-2, with D uncertain. The CDR3 spans 13 residues. Trimming removed 2 bases at V and 8 bases at J, with 9 bases between. Looked up from germline, CDR1 is MNHEY and CDR2 is SMNVEV (reference sequence). The CDR3 DNA sequence: TGTGCCAGCAGTTTAAAAATCCCGGGGGAGCTGTTTTTT. Translated, it gives CASSLKIPGELFF.

The CDR3 here is CASRSGIHEQYF. Written as DNA, the CDR3 is TGCGCCAGCAGATCAGGGATCCACGAGCAGTACTTC. The chain joins TRBV10-2 to TRBJ2-7; D is possibly TRBD1 (5 bases). The CDR3 runs 12 residues. The V end was cut by 6 bases, the J end by 5 bases, with 11 bases between. Germline lookup yields CDR1 WSHSY and CDR2 SAAADI.

This sequence joins TRBV2 and TRBJ2-7; D not certain. Trimming stripped 6 bases from V and 1 base from J, with 10 bases between. The CDR3 loop spans 13 amino acids. Germline values: CDR1 SNHLY, CDR2 FYNNEI. The CDR3 nucleotides read TGTGCCAGCAGGGAGTGGTATTCCTACGAGCAGTACTTC. Its translation is CASREWYSYEQYF.

Comments on this clone: A read error may produce the germline difference seen at one junction end. This sequence joins TRBV7-9 and TRBJ2-3, with D possibly being TRBD2 (6 bases). The CDR3 has 15 amino acids. Germline assignment: CDR1 SEHNR and CDR2 FQNEAQ (reference sequence). CDR3: CASSVAVHSTDTQYF. The DNA of the CDR3 is TGTGCCAGCAGCGTAGCGGTTCATAGCACAGATACGCAGTATTTT.

This rearrangement joins TRBV28 to TRBJ2-7; 11 nucleotides align to TRBD1. Trimming cost V 5 bases and J 6 bases; bases outside gene matches: 18. This CDR3 region has 18 residues. Germline V lookup: CDR1 MDHEN, CDR2 SYDVKM. The CDR3 protein is CASSPPGQGAVLISEQYF. CDR3 DNA: TGTGCCAGCAGTCCCCCTGGACAGGGGGCGGTCCTTATCTCCGAGCAGTACTTC.

This clone appeared a few times. The rearrangement uses TRBV7-2 and TRBJ2-1; the match to TRBD2 covers 7 bases. Losses at the gene ends were 7 bases for V and 3 bases for J; bases not matched to a gene: 6. Germline assignment: CDR1 SGHTA and CDR2 FQGNSA. This CDR3 is 14 amino acids long. CDR3 sequence: CASNFGLVYNEQFF. As DNA, the CDR3 is TGTGCCAGCAACTTTGGACTAGTCTACAATGAGCAGTTCTTC.

V is TRBV10-3 and J is TRBJ2-2; 12 nucleotides agree with TRBD2. CDR1 is ENHRY and CDR2 is SYGVKD in the germline V gene. J gave up 3 bases and V 3 bases, and 11 bases lay outside the gene matches. This CDR3 has 19 residues. CDR3 DNA: TGTGCCATCAGTGATTATAGGACTAGCGGGATGAGCGACACCGGGGAGCTGTTTTTT. It translates to CAISDYRTSGMSDTGELFF.

This clone is medium-sized in the sample. The chain carries TRBV14 and TRBJ1-4; TRBD1 is a possible D gene (6 bases). Germline assignment: CDR1 SGHDN and CDR2 FVKESK. The V gene lost 4 bases and the J gene lost 0 bases, with 12 bases spanning the gap. The CDR3 has 16 residues. CDR3 in DNA: TGTGCCAGCAGCCTGACAGGAATCGCAACTAATGAAAAACTGTTTTTT. It specifies CASSLTGIATNEKLFF.

The V gene is TRBV6-5, the J gene TRBJ1-1; TRBD1 agrees at 7 bases. CDR1 and CDR2 (germline): MNHEY, SVGAGI. The CDR3 sequence is 13 residues long. Trimming removed 1 base from V and 10 bases from J; junction bases left unmatched: 6. CDR3 sequence reads: CASSYWRTGVAFF. CDR3 bases: TGTGCCAGCAGTTACTGGCGAACAGGGGTAGCTTTCTTT.

The V gene is TRBV18, the J gene TRBJ2-7; 11 bases are shared with TRBD2. The germline gives CDR1 KGHSH, CDR2 LQKENI. Unmatched junction bases numbered 16, after V lost 6 bases and J lost 12 bases. The CDR3 runs to 15 residues. In DNA, the CDR3 is TGTGCCAGCTCCTCTTTGGGACTAGCGGAATCAAACAGGTACTTC. Its protein is CASSSLGLAESNRYF.